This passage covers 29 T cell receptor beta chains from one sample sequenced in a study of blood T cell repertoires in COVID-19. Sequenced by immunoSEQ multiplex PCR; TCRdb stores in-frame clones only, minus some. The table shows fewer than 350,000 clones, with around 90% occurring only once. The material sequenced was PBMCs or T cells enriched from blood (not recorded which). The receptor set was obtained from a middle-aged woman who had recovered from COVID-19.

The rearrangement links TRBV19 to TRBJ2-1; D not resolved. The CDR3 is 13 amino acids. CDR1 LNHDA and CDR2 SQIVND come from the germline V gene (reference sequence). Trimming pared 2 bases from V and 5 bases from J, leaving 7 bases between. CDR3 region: CASSIFADNEQFF. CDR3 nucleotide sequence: TGTGCCAGTAGTATATTCGCGGACAATGAGCAGTTCTTC.

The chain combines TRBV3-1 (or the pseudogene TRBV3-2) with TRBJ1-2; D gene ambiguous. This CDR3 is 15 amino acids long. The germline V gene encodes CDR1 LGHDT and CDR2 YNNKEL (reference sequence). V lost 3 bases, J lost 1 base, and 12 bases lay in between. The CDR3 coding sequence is TGTGCCAGCAGCCAGCTAGGCGCCGGTAACTATGGCTACACCTTC. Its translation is CASSQLGAGNYGYTF.

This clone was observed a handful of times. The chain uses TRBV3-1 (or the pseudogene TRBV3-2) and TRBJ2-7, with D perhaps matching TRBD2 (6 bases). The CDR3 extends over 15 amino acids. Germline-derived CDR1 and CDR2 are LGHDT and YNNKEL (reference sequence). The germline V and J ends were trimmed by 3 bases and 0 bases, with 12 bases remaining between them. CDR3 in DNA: TGTGCCAGCAGCCAGGGACGGGGGAGCTCCTACGAGCAGTACTTC. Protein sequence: CASSQGRGSSYEQYF.

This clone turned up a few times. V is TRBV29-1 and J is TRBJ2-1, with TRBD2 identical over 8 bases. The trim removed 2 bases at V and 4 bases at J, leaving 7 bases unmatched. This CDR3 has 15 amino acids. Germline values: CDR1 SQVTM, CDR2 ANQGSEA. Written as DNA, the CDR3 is TGCAGCGTTGAAACTGGGGGGACTAGGTACAATGAGCAGTTCTTC. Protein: CSVETGGTRYNEQFF.

The CDR3 loop is CAWNRGQAYSPLHF. The CDR3 region has the DNA TGTGCCTGGAACCGAGGACAGGCCTATTCACCCCTCCACTTT. The chain has TRBV30 and TRBJ1-6; 7 nucleotides agree with TRBD1. The CDR3 consists of 14 residues. The ends lost 4 bases at V and 8 bases at J; junction bases unmatched: 8. Germline CDR1 and CDR2: GTSNPN and SVGIG (reference sequence).

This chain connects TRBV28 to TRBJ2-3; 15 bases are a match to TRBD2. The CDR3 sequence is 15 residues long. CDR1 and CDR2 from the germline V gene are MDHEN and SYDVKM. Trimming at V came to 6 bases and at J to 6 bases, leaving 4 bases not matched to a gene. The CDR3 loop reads CASRRTSGRGDTQYF. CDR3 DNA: TGTGCCAGCAGAAGGACTAGCGGGAGGGGGGATACGCAGTATTTT. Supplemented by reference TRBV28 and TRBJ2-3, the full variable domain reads DVKVTQSSRYLVKRTGEKVFLECVQDMDHENMFWYRQDPGLGLRLIYFSYDVKMKEKGDIPEGYSVSREKKERFSLILESASTNQTSMYLCASRRTSGRGDTQYFGPGTRLTVL.

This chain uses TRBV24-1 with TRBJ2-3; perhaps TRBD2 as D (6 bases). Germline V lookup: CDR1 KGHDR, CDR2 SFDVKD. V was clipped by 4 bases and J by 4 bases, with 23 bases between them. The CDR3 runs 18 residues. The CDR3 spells CATSDPWRAAGSADTQYF. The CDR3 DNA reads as TGTGCCACCAGTGACCCGTGGCGGGCAGCGGGTTCGGCAGATACGCAGTATTTT.

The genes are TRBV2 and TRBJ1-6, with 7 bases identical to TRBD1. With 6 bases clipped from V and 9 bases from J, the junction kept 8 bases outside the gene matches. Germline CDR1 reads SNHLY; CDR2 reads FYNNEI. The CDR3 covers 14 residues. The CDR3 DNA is TGTGCCAGCAGGGGGGACAGCAATACTTCACCCCTCCACTTT. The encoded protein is CASRGDSNTSPLHF.

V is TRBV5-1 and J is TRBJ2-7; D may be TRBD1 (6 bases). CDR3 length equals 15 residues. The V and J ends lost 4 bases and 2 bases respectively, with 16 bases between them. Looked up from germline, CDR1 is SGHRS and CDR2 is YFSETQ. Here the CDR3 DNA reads TGCGCCAGCAGCGTAGATTCCAGGGGTACCTACGAGCAGTACTTC. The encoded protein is CASSVDSRGTYEQYF.

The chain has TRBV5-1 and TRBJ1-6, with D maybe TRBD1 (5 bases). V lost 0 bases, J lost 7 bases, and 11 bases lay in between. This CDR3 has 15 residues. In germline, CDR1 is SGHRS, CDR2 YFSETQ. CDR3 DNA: TGCGCCAGCAGCTTGGATGGGGGGAGGAATTCACCCCTCCACTTT. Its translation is CASSLDGGRNSPLHF.

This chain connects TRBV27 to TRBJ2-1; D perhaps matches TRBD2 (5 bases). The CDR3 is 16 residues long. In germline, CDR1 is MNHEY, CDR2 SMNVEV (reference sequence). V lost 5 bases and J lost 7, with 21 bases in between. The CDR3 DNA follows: TGTGCCAGCAGTGCCCGGGTCCACACCCCGGGGAATGAGCAGTTCTTC. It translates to CASSARVHTPGNEQFF.

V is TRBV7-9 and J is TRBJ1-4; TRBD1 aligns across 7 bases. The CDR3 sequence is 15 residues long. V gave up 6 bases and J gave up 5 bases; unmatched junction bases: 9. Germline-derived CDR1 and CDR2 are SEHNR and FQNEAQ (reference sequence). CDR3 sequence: CASSPKGQINEKLFF. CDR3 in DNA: TGTGCCAGCAGTCCTAAGGGACAGATAAATGAAAAACTGTTTTTT. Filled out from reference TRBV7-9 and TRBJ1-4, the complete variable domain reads DTGVSQNPRHKITKRGQNVTFRCDPISEHNRLYWYRQTLGQGPEFLTYFQNEAQLEKSRLLSDRFSAERPKGSFSTLEIQRTEQGDSAMYLCASSPKGQINEKLFFGSGTQLSVL.

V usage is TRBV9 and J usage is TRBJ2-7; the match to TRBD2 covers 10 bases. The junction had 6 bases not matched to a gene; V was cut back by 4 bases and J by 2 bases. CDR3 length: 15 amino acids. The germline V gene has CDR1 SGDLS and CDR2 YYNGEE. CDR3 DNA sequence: TGTGCCAGCAGCTCCCAAGCGGGAGGGACCTACGAGCAGTACTTC. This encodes CASSSQAGGTYEQYF.

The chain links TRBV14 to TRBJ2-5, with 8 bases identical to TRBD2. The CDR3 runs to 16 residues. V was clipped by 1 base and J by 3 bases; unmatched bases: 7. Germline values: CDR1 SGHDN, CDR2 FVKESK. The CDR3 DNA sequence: TGTGCCAGCAGCCAAGTCTGGGTAGCGGGAAAAGAGACCCAGTACTTC. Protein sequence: CASSQVWVAGKETQYF.

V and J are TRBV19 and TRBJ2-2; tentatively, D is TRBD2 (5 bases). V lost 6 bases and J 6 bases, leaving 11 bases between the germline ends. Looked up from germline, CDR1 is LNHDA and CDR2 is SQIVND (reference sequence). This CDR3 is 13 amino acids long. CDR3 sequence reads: CASSRISAGELFF. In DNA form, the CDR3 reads TGTGCCAGTAGCAGGATTAGCGCCGGGGAGCTGTTTTTT.

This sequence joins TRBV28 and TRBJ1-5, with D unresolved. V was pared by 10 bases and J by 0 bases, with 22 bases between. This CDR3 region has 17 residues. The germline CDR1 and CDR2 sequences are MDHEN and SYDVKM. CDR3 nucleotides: TGTGCCACCCAAGCGCCCTACCAAGCGTATAGCAATCAGCCCCAGCATTTT. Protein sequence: CATQAPYQAYSNQPQHF.

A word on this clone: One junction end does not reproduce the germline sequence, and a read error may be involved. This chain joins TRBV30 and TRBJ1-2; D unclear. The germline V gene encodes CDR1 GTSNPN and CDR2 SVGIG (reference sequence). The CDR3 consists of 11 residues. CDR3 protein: CQAGANYGYTF. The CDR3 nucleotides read TGCCAGGCGGGAGCTAACTATGGCTACACCTTC. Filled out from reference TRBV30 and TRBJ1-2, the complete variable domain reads SQTIHQWPATLVQPVGSPLSLECTVEGTSNPNLYWYRQAAGRGLQLLFYSVGIGQISSEVPQNLSASRPQDRQFILSSKKLLLSDSGFYLCQAGANYGYTFGSGTRLTVV.

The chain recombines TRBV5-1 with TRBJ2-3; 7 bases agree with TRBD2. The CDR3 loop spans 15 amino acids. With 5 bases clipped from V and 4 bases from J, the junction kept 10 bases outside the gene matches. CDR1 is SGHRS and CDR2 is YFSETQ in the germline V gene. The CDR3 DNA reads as TGCGCCAGCAGGACCTCGGCGGGAGCGGCAGATACGCAGTATTTT. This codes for CASRTSAGAADTQYF.

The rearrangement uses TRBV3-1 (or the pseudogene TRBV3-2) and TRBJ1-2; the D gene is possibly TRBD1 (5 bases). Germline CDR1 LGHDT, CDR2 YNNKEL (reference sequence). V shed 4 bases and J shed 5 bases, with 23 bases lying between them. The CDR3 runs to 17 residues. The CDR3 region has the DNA TGTGCCAGCAGCCGCCAAACTCGCGGGACGGGCCCTTATGGCTACACCTTC. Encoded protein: CASSRQTRGTGPYGYTF.

DNA for the CDR3: TGTGCCAGCTCACCACCGACGACAGGGGGAAACACCGGGGAGCTGTTTTTT. Encoded protein: CASSPPTTGGNTGELFF. The rearrangement links TRBV18 to TRBJ2-2; 9 nucleotides line up with TRBD1. Trimming took 0 bases from V and 2 from J; bases not matched to a gene: 4. The CDR3 runs to 17 residues. The germline V gene encodes CDR1 KGHSH and CDR2 LQKENI. Drawing the rest from reference TRBV18 and TRBJ2-2, the complete variable domain is NAGVMQNPRHLVRRRGQEARLRCSPMKGHSHVYWYRQLPEEGLKFMVYLQKENIIDESGMPKERFSAEFPKEGPSILRIQQVVRGDSAAYFCASSPPTTGGNTGELFFGEGSRLTVL.

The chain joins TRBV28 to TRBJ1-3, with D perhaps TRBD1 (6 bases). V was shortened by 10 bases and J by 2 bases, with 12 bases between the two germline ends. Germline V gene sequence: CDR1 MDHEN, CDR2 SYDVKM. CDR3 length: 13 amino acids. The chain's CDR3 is CATTGHPGNTIYF. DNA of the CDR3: TGTGCCACCACAGGGCACCCTGGAAACACCATATATTTT.

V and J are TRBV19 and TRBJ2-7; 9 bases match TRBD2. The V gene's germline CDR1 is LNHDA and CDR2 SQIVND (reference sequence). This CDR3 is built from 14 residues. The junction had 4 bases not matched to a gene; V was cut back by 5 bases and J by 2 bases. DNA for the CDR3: TGTGCCAGTAGTTATAGCGGGGGAGCCTACGAGCAGTACTTC. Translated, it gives CASSYSGGAYEQYF.

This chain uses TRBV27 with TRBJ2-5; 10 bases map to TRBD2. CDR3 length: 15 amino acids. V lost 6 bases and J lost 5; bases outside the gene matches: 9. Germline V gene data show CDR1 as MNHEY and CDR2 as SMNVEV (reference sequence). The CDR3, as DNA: TGTGCCAGCAGCCGTAAGCGGGAGGGCCAGGAGACCCAGTACTTC. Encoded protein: CASSRKREGQETQYF.

The CDR3 loop reads CASSYSAASGSRETQYF. CDR3 sequence (DNA): TGTGCCAGCAGCTACTCGGCGGCTAGCGGGTCGAGAGAGACCCAGTACTTC. The V gene is TRBV9, the J gene TRBJ2-5; 8 bases agree with TRBD2. V lost 4 bases to trimming and J lost 4 bases; unmatched junction nucleotides: 15. The CDR3 consists of 17 residues. Germline V CDR1 and CDR2: SGDLS, YYNGEE.

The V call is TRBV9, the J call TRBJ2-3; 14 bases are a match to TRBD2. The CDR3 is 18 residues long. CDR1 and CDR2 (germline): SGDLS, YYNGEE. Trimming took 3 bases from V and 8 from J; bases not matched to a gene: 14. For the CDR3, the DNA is TGTGCCAGCAGCGAGGCCCCGGGACTAGCGGGAGTATTTGGTACGCAGTATTTT. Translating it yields CASSEAPGLAGVFGTQYF.

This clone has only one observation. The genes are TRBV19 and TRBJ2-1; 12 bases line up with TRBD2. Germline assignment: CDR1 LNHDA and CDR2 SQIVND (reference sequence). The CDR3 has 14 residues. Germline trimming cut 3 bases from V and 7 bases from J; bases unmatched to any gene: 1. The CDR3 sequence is CASSILAGGNEQFF. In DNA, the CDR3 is TGTGCCAGTAGTATCCTAGCGGGAGGGAATGAGCAGTTCTTC.

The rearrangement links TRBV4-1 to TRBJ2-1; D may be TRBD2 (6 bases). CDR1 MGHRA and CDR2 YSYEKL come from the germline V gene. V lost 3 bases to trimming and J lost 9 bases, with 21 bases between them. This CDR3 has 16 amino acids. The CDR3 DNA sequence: TGCGCCAGCAGCCAGACGGGACTTATCCACTCCGGTGAGCAGTTCTTC. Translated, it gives CASSQTGLIHSGEQFF.

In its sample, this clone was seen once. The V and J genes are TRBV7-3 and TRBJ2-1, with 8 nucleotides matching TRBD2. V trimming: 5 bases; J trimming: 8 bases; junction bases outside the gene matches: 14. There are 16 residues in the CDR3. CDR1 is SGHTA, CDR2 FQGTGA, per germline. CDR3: CASSPPGEREHHEQFF. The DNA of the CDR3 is TGTGCCAGCAGCCCCCCAGGCGAGCGGGAGCACCATGAGCAGTTCTTC. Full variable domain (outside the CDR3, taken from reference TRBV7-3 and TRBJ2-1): GAGVSQTPSNKVTEKGKYVELRCDPISGHTALYWYRQSLGQGPEFLIYFQGTGAADDSGLPNDRFFAVRPEGSVSTLKIQRTERGDSAVYLCASSPPGEREHHEQFFGPGTRLTVL.

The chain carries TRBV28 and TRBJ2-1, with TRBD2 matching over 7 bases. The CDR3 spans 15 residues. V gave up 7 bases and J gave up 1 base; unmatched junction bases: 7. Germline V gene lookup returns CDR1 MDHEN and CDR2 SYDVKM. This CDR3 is CASTSSGLSYNEQFF. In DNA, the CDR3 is TGTGCCAGCACTTCATCGGGACTATCCTACAATGAGCAGTTCTTC.